This T cell receptor (beta chain) was captured by sequencing in a study of T cells in Graves' hyperthyroidism and ophthalmopathy. The TCR beta CDR3 regions underwent amplification using RNA transcripts as the source. Primed by the HTBI set, a first-round RT-PCR was run on the TCR CDR3. Each CDR3 protein gets one entry after TCRdb re-called the multiplex PCR reads with MiXCR. This table has 400,000 to 600,000 distinct CDR3 sequences, less than 25% appearing once. The CDR3 length is 14 residues. CDR1 and CDR2 from the germline V gene are SGHVS and FQNEAQ. This clonotype was counted between two and nine times. A read error may be the cause here, since a much bigger clone is one base away.

The sequence came from a young man with Graves' hyperthyroidism. Source material: blood. The chain recombines TRBV7-8 with TRBJ2-5; TRBD2 aligns across 7 bases. CDR3 sequence reads: CAISLVGGQETQYF. The CDR3 DNA follows: TGTGCCATCAGCTTAGTCGGGGGGCAAGAGACCCAGTACTTC.